The T cell receptor beta chain under discussion was sequenced for a study of siplizumab effects on memory and regulatory T cells. V gave up 4 bases and J gave up 2 bases; unmatched junction bases: 8. The CDR3 sequence is 15 residues long. CDR1 and CDR2 (germline): SGHRS, YFSETQ. Only in-frame clones appear in the TCRdb table, and some are missing; sequencing was by immunoSEQ multiplex PCR. The profile shows approximately 100,000 clones, more than 90% of them singletons. This sequence originates from a human donor in good health. Some clones in this sample may be carry-over from other donors' samples. Material: CD4+ T cells sorted from blood. This chain connects TRBV5-1 to TRBJ2-7, with 8 bases aligning to TRBD1. The CDR3: CASSPQGDITYEQYF. CDR3 coding DNA: TGCGCCAGCAGCCCACAGGGGGACATTACCTACGAGCAGTACTTC.